A selection of T cell receptor beta chains follows, all from one sample in a study of OX40 agonist ivuxolimab in advanced cancers. The protocol was immunoSEQ multiplex PCR, while the TCRdb copy is restricted to in-frame clones and leaves out a portion. The profile shows 70,000 or so clones, 75% to 90% of them singletons. Source: CD4+ or CD8+ T cells sorted from blood, taken in a trial of the OX40 agonist ivuxolimab. The receptors originated from an adult with an advanced solid tumor such as melanoma, head and neck, liver or kidney cancer. Both conserved end residues are part of each CDR3. A D gene is named only where the DNA matches it firmly. Expanded clones get a size class; other rows say once, few or many, or leave the size out.

size	J	D	V	CDR3	DNA
.	TRBJ1-1	.	TRBV14	CASSQEGRNTEAFF	TGTGCCAGCAGCCAAGAAGGGAGGAACACTGAAGCTTTCTTT
.	TRBJ1-4	.	TRBV6-5	CASSYGDRPEKLFF	TGTGCCAGCAGTTACGGCGACAGGCCTGAAAAACTGTTTTTT
once	TRBJ2-7	TRBD1	TRBV7-9	CASSSAGTGGGEQYF	TGTGCCAGCAGCTCCGCCGGGACAGGGGGTGGCGAGCAGTACTTC
.	TRBJ2-1	.	TRBV30	CAWSVDGVRNEQFF	TGTGCCTGGAGTGTAGACGGGGTGAGGAATGAGCAGTTCTTC
.	TRBJ2-6	.	TRBV2	CAGADEHTGANVLTF	TGTGCCGGAGCAGACGAGCATACTGGGGCCAACGTCCTGACTTTC
.	TRBJ2-5	TRBD2	TRBV6-1	CASSDRGVGKETQYF	TGTGCCAGCAGTGATCGGGGGGTGGGTAAAGAGACCCAGTACTTC
.	TRBJ2-7	.	TRBV5-4	CASSFQGNSYEQYF	TGTGCCAGCAGCTTTCAGGGGAACTCCTACGAGCAGTACTTC
few	TRBJ1-2	.	TRBV7-2	CASSPGGGFGYTF	TGTGCCAGCAGCCCGGGGGGGGGCTTTGGCTACACCTTC
few	TRBJ2-7	.	TRBV7-9	CASSLGVGNYEQYF	TGTGCCAGCAGCTTAGGAGTCGGAAACTACGAGCAGTACTTC
.	TRBJ2-5	.	TRBV7-6	CASSDRRETQYF	TGTGCCAGCAGCGACCGCAGGGAGACCCAGTACTTC
once	TRBJ2-7	TRBD2	TRBV7-9	CASRGTSGSVYEQYF	TGTGCCAGCAGAGGGACTAGCGGGAGTGTTTACGAGCAGTACTTC
.	TRBJ2-7	TRBD2	TRBV7-2	CASSLVLAGAYEQYF	TGTGCCAGCAGCTTAGTGCTAGCGGGAGCTTACGAGCAGTACTTC
.	TRBJ2-1	.	TRBV18	CASSPLEISGSYNEQFF	TGTGCCAGCTCACCACTCGAGATTAGCGGCTCCTACAATGAGCAGTTCTTC
.	TRBJ1-5	.	TRBV7-9	CASSLDGQPQHF	TGTGCCAGCAGCTTAGACGGTCAGCCCCAGCATTTT
.	TRBJ2-2	.	TRBV6-4	CASSRAGNTGELFF	TGTGCCAGCAGCCGAGCAGGGAACACCGGGGAGCTGTTTTTT
.	TRBJ2-7	.	TRBV5-5	CASSPDGGPYEQYF	TGTGCCAGCAGCCCCGACGGTGGCCCCTACGAGCAGTACTTC
.	TRBJ2-6	.	TRBV19	CASSAGDIRPGANVLTF	TGTGCCAGTAGTGCCGGGGACATACGGCCTGGGGCCAACGTCCTGACTTTC
.	TRBJ2-3	TRBD1	TRBV6-6	CASTLQGAGTDTQYF	TGTGCCAGCACTCTACAGGGGGCAGGGACAGATACGCAGTATTTT
.	TRBJ1-4	TRBD1	TRBV5-1	CASSPRTGNEKLFF	TGCGCCAGCAGCCCACGGACAGGGAATGAAAAACTGTTTTTT
.	TRBJ2-7	.	TRBV2	CASSSGTGTYEQYF	TGTGCCAGCAGTTCCGGGACCGGGACCTACGAGCAGTACTTC
.	TRBJ1-3	.	TRBV10-3	CAISVGDTIYF	TGTGCCATCAGTGTGGGGGACACCATATATTTT
.	TRBJ2-3	TRBD2	TRBV5-4	CASSLGTSGGRGTDTQYF	TGTGCCAGCAGCTTAGGGACTAGCGGGGGGCGTGGCACAGATACGCAGTATTTT
.	TRBJ2-3	TRBD2	TRBV19	CASSSVAGGFTDTQYF	TGTGCCAGTAGTAGTGTGGCGGGAGGATTCACAGATACGCAGTATTTT
.	TRBJ1-1	.	TRBV6-1	CASSEGTVDTEAFF	TGTGCCAGCAGTGAGGGGACGGTGGACACTGAAGCTTTCTTT